Below are 15 T cell receptor beta chains sequenced from a single sample in a study of CD8+ T cells in alopecia areata (dated by TCRdb to 2016 to 2019). Libraries were built with the immunoSEQ multiplex PCR assay. To provide template for TCR sequencing, every sample had RNA extracted and reverse transcribed into cDNA. In its TCRdb copy, this immuneACCESS table keeps in-frame sequences only and misses some clones. Where compared with another copy, unresolved V genes explain less than half of these, and the others have no known cause. Here the sample has roughly 110,000 clones; less than 90% occur a single time. The ten biggest clones cover about 24% of the sample. In light of the paper, this sample's time point label describes: less than 30 weeks on oral tofacitinib. In light of the paper, this sample's treatment or condition label describes: oral pan-JAK inhibitor, 5-10 mg twice daily. Sequences were derived from CD8+ T cells sorted from blood, sampled at week 24, from a patient treated with tofacitinib. These receptors all stem from a human donor with alopecia areata.

The chain has TRBV12-5 and TRBJ2-5; TRBD1 aligns across 7 bases. The CDR3 spans 14 residues. Looked up from germline, CDR1 is LGHNT and CDR2 is FRNRAP. Trimming took 6 bases from V and 2 from J; bases not matched to a gene: 6. The CDR3 here is CASGLQGTQETQYF. The CDR3 DNA is TGTGCTAGTGGACTACAGGGGACGCAAGAGACCCAGTACTTC.

The J gene is TRBJ2-2, the V gene TRBV5-6, with TRBD2 matching over 9 bases. Germline CDR1 reads SGHDT; CDR2 reads YYEEEE. V gave up 2 bases and J gave up 4 bases; unmatched junction bases: 9. The CDR3 consists of 17 residues. The CDR3 protein is CASSFLAGGPGTGELFF. Here the CDR3 DNA reads TGTGCCAGCAGCTTCTTGGCGGGGGGGCCCGGCACCGGGGAGCTGTTTTTT.

The V and J genes are TRBV27 and TRBJ2-2; possible D gene TRBD1, 6 bases. Germline V lookup: CDR1 MNHEY, CDR2 SMNVEV (reference sequence). The CDR3 contains 16 residues. The ends were cut back, 0 bases at V and 0 bases at J, with 8 bases in the middle. The CDR3 DNA is TGTGCCAGCAGTTTATCCCAGGGGCCGAACACCGGGGAGCTGTTTTTT. It specifies CASSLSQGPNTGELFF.

This rearrangement joins TRBV29-1 to TRBJ2-6; D might be TRBD1 (5 bases). In germline, CDR1 is SQVTM, CDR2 ANQGSEA. There are 15 residues in the CDR3. Trimming removed 5 bases from V and 0 bases from J, with 11 bases in between. The chain's CDR3 is CSVKQASSGANVLTF. The CDR3 DNA reads TGCAGCGTTAAACAGGCGAGCTCTGGGGCCAACGTCCTGACTTTC.

The chain recombines TRBV19 with TRBJ2-1; D possibly corresponds to TRBD2 (6 bases). The CDR3 loop spans 15 amino acids. V was pared by 5 bases and J by 2 bases, with 13 bases between. Germline CDR1 is LNHDA and CDR2 is SQIVND (reference sequence). The DNA of the CDR3 is TGTGCCAGTAGTTGGAGGGCAGGTGCCTACAATGAGCAGTTCTTC. The encoded protein is CASSWRAGAYNEQFF. Based on the CDR3 plus reference TRBV19 and TRBJ2-1, the full variable domain is DGGITQSPKYLFRKEGQNVTLSCEQNLNHDAMYWYRQDPGQGLRLIYYSQIVNDFQKGDIAEGYSVSREKKESFPLTVTSAQKNPTAFYLCASSWRAGAYNEQFFGPGTRLTVL.

This sequence joins TRBV30 and TRBJ2-1; D not resolved. V lost 6 bases to trimming and J lost 7 bases, with 10 bases between them. The CDR3 contains 11 residues. The germline V gene has CDR1 GTSNPN and CDR2 SVGIG (reference sequence). In DNA, the CDR3 is TGTGCCTGCCGGGTCGGGAATGAGCAGTTCTTC. This codes for CACRVGNEQFF.

In this sample, this clone turned up a few times. CDR3 in DNA: TGCGCCAGCAGCATAGGGACAGGGGGAACAGATACGCAGTATTTT. Its translation is CASSIGTGGTDTQYF. The J gene is TRBJ2-3, the V gene TRBV5-1; the match to TRBD1 covers 11 bases. The CDR3 spans 15 residues. Germline V gene lookup returns CDR1 SGHRS and CDR2 YFSETQ. J was trimmed by 3 bases and V by 4 bases; bases with no gene match: 4.

This chain uses TRBV29-1 with TRBJ2-7; 10 nucleotides line up with TRBD1. The V and J ends lost 6 bases and 3 bases, in that order; junction bases with no gene match: 11. The CDR3 is made up of 15 amino acids. CDR1 SQVTM and CDR2 ANQGSEA come from the germline V gene. The CDR3 DNA sequence: TGCAGCGTAGCAACCCGGGACAGGGGAATCTACGAGCAGTACTTC. It yields the protein CSVATRDRGIYEQYF.

The chain is built from TRBV7-6 and TRBJ2-7; TRBD1 matches at 10 bases. V lost 4 bases to trimming and J lost 4 bases; unmatched junction nucleotides: 4. This CDR3 contains 14 residues. From germline, CDR1 is SGHVS and CDR2 FNYEAQ. CDR3 nucleotide sequence: TGTGCCAGCAGCTCCTCGGGACAGGGGTACGAGCAGTACTTC. Its translation is CASSSSGQGYEQYF.

V usage is TRBV7-8 and J usage is TRBJ1-5; D may be TRBD1 (5 bases). There are 14 residues in the CDR3. Germline CDR1 is SGHVS and CDR2 is FQNEAQ. Trimming stripped 5 bases from V and 4 bases from J, with 12 bases between. CDR3 region: CASSRRDGNQPQHF. The CDR3 region has the DNA TGTGCCAGCAGCCGTCGGGACGGTAATCAGCCCCAGCATTTT.

The gene calls are TRBV30 and TRBJ2-1; possibly TRBD1 or TRBD2 for D (5 bases each). The CDR3 contains 13 residues. CDR1 GTSNPN and CDR2 SVGIG come from the germline V gene (reference sequence). Trimming pared 8 bases from V and 4 bases from J, leaving 15 bases between. DNA of the CDR3: TGTGCCGCAGTCGGGGCCGCTTACAATGAGCAGTTCTTC. Its translation is CAAVGAAYNEQFF.

The genes are TRBV7-9 and TRBJ2-3; TRBD2 matches at 11 bases. In germline, CDR1 is SEHNR, CDR2 FQNEAQ (reference sequence). Losses at the gene ends were 6 bases for V and 4 bases for J; bases not matched to a gene: 9. The CDR3 is 16 amino acids. The DNA of the CDR3 is TGTGCCAGCAGTCCGATAGCGGGGGGGCGATCAGATACGCAGTATTTT. This sequence encodes CASSPIAGGRSDTQYF.

The chain is built from TRBV2 and TRBJ2-5; the match to TRBD2 covers 8 bases. Trimming at V came to 4 bases and at J to 4 bases, leaving 8 bases not matched to a gene. Germline V gene sequence: CDR1 SNHLY, CDR2 FYNNEI. The CDR3 runs 15 residues. This CDR3 reads CASSGILAVGETQYF. The CDR3 DNA reads as TGTGCCAGCAGTGGGATACTAGCGGTAGGAGAGACCCAGTACTTC.

The gene calls are TRBV27 and TRBJ2-2; D possibly uses TRBD1 or TRBD2 (5 bases each). The CDR3 contains 18 residues. V was shortened by 5 bases and J by 6 bases, with 25 bases between the two germline ends. The germline gives CDR1 MNHEY, CDR2 SMNVEV (reference sequence). The CDR3 loop reads CASSPLTTWGPASGELFF. DNA of the CDR3: TGTGCCAGCAGTCCACTGACTACCTGGGGACCTGCATCCGGGGAGCTGTTTTTT.

The chain joins TRBV7-8 to TRBJ1-1, with a weak D call TRBD1 (6 bases). The ends were cut back, 0 bases at V and 5 bases at J, with 13 bases in the middle. The CDR3 length is 15 residues. Germline CDR1 reads SGHVS; CDR2 reads FQNEAQ. The CDR3 region has the DNA TGTGCCAGCAGCTTAGCGCGCGGAGGGGGGACTGAAGCTTTCTTT. Protein product: CASSLARGGGTEAFF.